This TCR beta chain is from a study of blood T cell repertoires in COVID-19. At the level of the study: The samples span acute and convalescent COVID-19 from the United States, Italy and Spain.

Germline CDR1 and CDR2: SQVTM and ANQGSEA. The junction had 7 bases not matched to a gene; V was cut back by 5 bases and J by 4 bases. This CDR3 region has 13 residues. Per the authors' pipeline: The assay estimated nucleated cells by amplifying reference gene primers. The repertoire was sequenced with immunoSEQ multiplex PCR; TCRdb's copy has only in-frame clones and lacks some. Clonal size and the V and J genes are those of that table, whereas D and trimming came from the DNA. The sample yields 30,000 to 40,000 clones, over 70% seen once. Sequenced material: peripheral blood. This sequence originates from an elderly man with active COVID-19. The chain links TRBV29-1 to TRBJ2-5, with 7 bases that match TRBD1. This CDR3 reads CSVRDSTLETQYF. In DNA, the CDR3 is TGCAGCGTTAGGGACAGTACCCTAGAGACCCAGTACTTC.